This TCR beta chain was sequenced in a study of T cells in Graves' hyperthyroidism and ophthalmopathy. The study's findings and limits: Most clonotypes expanded in thyroid above 0.001 were likewise present in blood.

Active moderate-to-severe ophthalmopathy, Clinical Activity Score at least 3, NOSPECS at least 4, under 3 months' duration. Exclusion followed for patients with uncontrolled infection, other autoimmune disease, pregnancy or lactation. This clonotype was observed a few times. Its antigen is undetermined. Germline V lookup: CDR1 SQVTM, CDR2 ANQGSEA. The CDR3 consists of 11 residues. With 6 bases removed from V and 6 bases from J, the gap between germline ends came to 10 bases. Amplification of TCR beta CDR3 regions was performed using RNA transcripts as template. During a first-round RT-PCR of the TCR CDR3, the HTBI primer set was used. TCRdb reprocessed the multiplex PCR reads with MiXCR, giving one entry per CDR3 protein. Of around 600,000 distinct CDR3 sequences listed, approximately 16% were seen once; the top ten hold around 3.5%.

Sample: blood. This sequence was found in a woman between 40 and 50 years old with Graves' ophthalmopathy. The rearrangement uses TRBV29-1 and TRBJ2-3; no firm D call. The chain's CDR3 is CSVIPGDTQYF. CDR3 bases: TGCAGCGTGATTCCGGGTGATACGCAGTATTTT.